This TCR beta chain was retrieved from a study of post-analysis software for immune sequencing data. Study information: Patients had relapsing-remitting, secondary progressive or progressive-relapsing multiple sclerosis; some lacked subtype. The study's findings and limits: F measure clustering grouped samples strongly by preparation batch. The five TRBV segments detected at higher frequency in patients than in controls included TRBV5-6, TRBV5-1 and TRBV20-1. The normalized Chao1 diversity of multiple sclerosis patients was significantly lower than that of controls.

Notes on this clonotype: Antigen: not known.

The V segment lost 6 bases and the J segment 3 bases; nucleotides outside the gene matches: 8. Germline V gives CDR1 DFQATT, CDR2 SNEGSKA (reference sequence). The CDR3 loop spans 15 amino acids. Unique molecular identifiers had been added to the TCR beta cDNA libraries. The T cell input of roughly 0.95 to 10 million gave approximately 500,000 cDNA molecules. Each CDR3 protein is one row after TCRdb ran MiXCR on the PCR reads. The table includes about half a million distinct CDR3 sequences, roughly 45% detected once. This TCR was sampled from a girl aged 5-17 years with multiple sclerosis. Sequencing was done on a sample of blood. V is TRBV20-1 and J is TRBJ2-2, with 9 bases that match TRBD1. The CDR3 here is CSAHTGQGDTGELFF. Written as DNA, the CDR3 is TGCAGTGCCCATACGGGACAGGGTGACACCGGGGAGCTGTTTTTT.